The clone carrying this T cell receptor beta chain was detected a few times. The data were produced by immunoSEQ multiplex PCR, yet TCRdb's version contains in-frame clones alone and is incomplete. The repertoire consists of fewer than 90,000 clones, with about 82% occurring once and the leading ten covering 0.8% to 1.1%. The data belong to a study of OX40 agonist ivuxolimab in advanced cancers. Trimming removed 1 base at V and 0 bases at J, with 14 bases between. Germline V gene data show CDR1 as SGHNT and CDR2 as YYREEE (reference sequence). The CDR3 has 16 amino acids. The sample consisted of CD4+ or CD8+ T cells sorted from blood, taken in a trial of the OX40 agonist ivuxolimab. This chain links TRBV5-4 with TRBJ2-7; D call uncertain. This sequence originates from an adult with an advanced solid tumor such as melanoma, head and neck, liver or kidney cancer. This chain's CDR3 is CASSLPSRTSSYEQYF. In DNA, the CDR3 is TGTGCCAGCAGCTTGCCAAGCCGAACGAGCTCCTACGAGCAGTACTTC.